One and the same sample provided the 11 T cell receptor beta chains below, sequenced in a study of metastatic and nonmetastatic thyroid tumors. Patients underwent thyroid surgery, and none had received any treatment before it. TCRdb re-called clones via MiXCR from the PCR reads. The sample records roughly 3,800 clones, approximately 33% being singletons. The sample comprised adjacent normal tissue. These receptors were collected from a female donor with papillary thyroid cancer or a benign thyroid nodule (not recorded which). Some clones in this sample may be carry-over from other donors' samples.

The chain links TRBV19 to TRBJ2-7; 8 positions agree with TRBD2. Per germline, CDR1 LNHDA and CDR2 SQIVND (reference sequence). The CDR3 has 15 residues. Trimming removed 9 bases from V and 2 bases from J; junction bases left unmatched: 12. This CDR3 is CARPSSGSIPYEQYF. DNA for the CDR3: TGTGCCAGACCCTCCAGCGGGAGTATCCCCTACGAGCAGTACTTC.

The V and J genes are TRBV5-1 and TRBJ2-3, with 7 bases lining up with TRBD2. V lost 1 base, J lost 2 bases, and 7 bases stayed unmatched. Looked up from germline, CDR1 is SGHRS and CDR2 is YFSETQ. The CDR3 loop spans 16 amino acids. CDR3 region: CASSLLPAGVTDTQYF. The CDR3, as DNA: TGCGCCAGCAGCTTGCTCCCGGCGGGAGTCACAGATACGCAGTATTTT.

This chain joins TRBV14 and TRBJ2-7; D is uncertain. Germline CDR1 reads SGHDN; CDR2 reads FVKESK. This CDR3 region has 12 residues. V gave up 2 bases and J gave up 5 bases, with 7 bases separating them. CDR3 region: CASSQLLDEQYF. The CDR3 DNA is TGTGCCAGCAGCCAACTTCTGGACGAGCAGTACTTC.

This clone was seen a handful of times. This chain connects TRBV27 to TRBJ2-2; a weak D match, TRBD1 (5 bases). The CDR3 is 14 amino acids. In germline, CDR1 is MNHEY, CDR2 SMNVEV (reference sequence). Trimming pared 5 bases from V and 5 bases from J, leaving 12 bases between. The CDR3 region is CASSALQGTGELFF. CDR3 coding DNA: TGTGCCAGCAGTGCCCTTCAGGGTACCGGGGAGCTGTTTTTT.

In its sample, this clone ranks as medium-sized. The genes are TRBV25-1 and TRBJ2-1; a possible D gene is TRBD2 (5 bases). Trimming cost V 2 bases and J 7 bases, with 9 bases left between them. The CDR3 is made up of 13 amino acids. The germline V gene has CDR1 MGHDK and CDR2 SYGVNS. The CDR3 reads CASSESPGNEQFF. The CDR3 nucleotides read TGTGCCAGCAGTGAAAGTCCGGGGAATGAGCAGTTCTTC.

This clone was seen a few times. The J gene is TRBJ1-4, the V gene TRBV6-6, with unresolved D. The CDR3 extends over 14 amino acids. Germline CDR1 MNHNY, CDR2 SVGAGI (reference sequence). Trimming removed 2 bases at V and 6 bases at J, with 10 bases between. The CDR3 sequence is CASSYAGGDEKLFF. The CDR3 bases are TGTGCCAGCAGTTACGCGGGAGGCGATGAAAAACTGTTTTTT.

This clone is judged large. The V gene is TRBV27, the J gene TRBJ2-5; 7 nucleotides agree with TRBD2. CDR1 is MNHEY, CDR2 SMNVEV, per germline (reference sequence). The V gene end was trimmed by 6 bases and the J gene end by 2 bases; junction bases not matched to a gene: 9. There are 15 residues in the CDR3. CDR3 amino acids: CASSISSGRQETQYF. CDR3 bases: TGTGCCAGCAGCATCTCTTCCGGGAGGCAAGAGACCCAGTACTTC.

The genes are TRBV2 and TRBJ2-7; D unresolved. The V gene lost 4 bases and the J gene lost 5 bases, with 15 bases spanning the gap. CDR1 is SNHLY, CDR2 FYNNEI, per germline. CDR3 length: 14 amino acids. The CDR3 is CASSVPPKTHEQYF. The CDR3 bases are TGTGCCAGCAGTGTCCCACCAAAGACCCACGAGCAGTACTTC.

V usage is TRBV9 and J usage is TRBJ2-5; D gene ambiguous. The CDR3 loop spans 12 amino acids. Germline values: CDR1 SGDLS, CDR2 YYNGEE. V dropped 0 bases and J dropped 3 bases, with 3 bases sitting between them. CDR3 DNA: TGTGCCAGCAGCGTAGGGGAAGAGACCCAGTACTTC. Protein: CASSVGEETQYF.

The gene calls are TRBV27 and TRBJ2-1; maybe TRBD2 (5 bases). Germline V lookup: CDR1 MNHEY, CDR2 SMNVEV (reference sequence). The germline V and J ends were trimmed by 4 bases and 7 bases, with 17 bases remaining between them. The CDR3 totals 15 residues. CDR3 amino acids: CASSYTRMLGNEQFF. CDR3 nucleotide sequence: TGTGCCAGCAGTTACACTAGGATGTTGGGGAATGAGCAGTTCTTC.

The rearrangement uses TRBV4-2 and TRBJ1-2; D unresolved. The CDR3 is 12 residues long. Germline V gene sequence: CDR1 LGHNA, CDR2 YNFKEQ. Deletions cut 5 bases from V and 8 bases from J, with 12 bases between. DNA for the CDR3: TGTGCCAGCAGCGAAGGGATTTCGGGCTACACCTTC. Translating gives CASSEGISGYTF.